This T cell receptor (beta chain) was sequenced for a study of OX40 agonist ivuxolimab in advanced cancers. Study results and caveats: More expanded clones were found, on average, in CD8+ than in CD4+ T cells.

It was autoimmune disease history or systemic immunosuppression that excluded patients. This clone qualifies as medium-sized. No antigen is known for it. Other DNA sequences in this specimen translate into the identical CDR3. Sequenced by immunoSEQ multiplex PCR; TCRdb stores in-frame clones only, minus some. The data contain tens of thousands of clones, 80% to 90% of them singletons. V was pared by 0 bases and J by 5 bases, with 7 bases between. Germline V gene data show CDR1 as GTSNPN and CDR2 as SVGIG (reference sequence). This CDR3 is built from 12 residues. This sequence joins TRBV30 and TRBJ1-1; D might be TRBD1 (6 bases). This receptor was obtained from an adult with an advanced solid tumor such as melanoma, head and neck, liver or kidney cancer. The starting material was CD4+ or CD8+ T cells sorted from blood, obtained in a trial of the OX40 agonist ivuxolimab. Written as DNA, the CDR3 is TGTGCCTGGAGTGTAGGGGGAACTGAAGCTTTCTTT. The encoded protein is CAWSVGGTEAFF.